The 22 T cell receptor beta chains presented below share a single source sample, sequenced in a study of OX40 agonist ivuxolimab in advanced cancers. Repertoires were generated with immunoSEQ multiplex PCR, while TCRdb's copy carries only in-frame clones and drops some. This sample has 25,000 to 30,000 clones, with around four fifths found just once. The sequences come from CD4+ or CD8+ T cells sorted from blood, collected in a trial of the OX40 agonist ivuxolimab. The receptors were sampled from an adult with an advanced solid tumor such as melanoma, head and neck, liver or kidney cancer.

The rearrangement joins TRBV19 to TRBJ1-5; 7 bases line up with TRBD1. V shed 1 base, J shed 4 bases, and the junction held 4 bases outside the gene matches. CDR3 length: 15 residues. CDR1 is LNHDA, CDR2 SQIVND, per germline (reference sequence). The CDR3 region has the DNA TGTGCCAGTAGTATAGGCCCAGGGGGAAATCAGCCCCAGCATTTT. Residues: CASSIGPGGNQPQHF. Using reference TRBV19 and TRBJ1-5 for the parts outside the CDR3, the full variable domain is DGGITQSPKYLFRKEGQNVTLSCEQNLNHDAMYWYRQDPGQGLRLIYYSQIVNDFQKGDIAEGYSVSREKKESFPLTVTSAQKNPTAFYLCASSIGPGGNQPQHFGDGTRLSIL.

The chain is built from TRBV15 and TRBJ2-5; D tentatively reads TRBD1 or TRBD2 (6 bases each). The DNA end favors TRBJ2-7, so the J call may be wrong. This CDR3 is built from 15 residues. Per germline, CDR1 LNHNV and CDR2 YYDKDF (reference sequence). CDR3 amino acids: CATSRDRGGMVEQYF. In DNA form, the CDR3 reads TGTGCCACCAGCAGAGACAGGGGAGGTATGGTCGAGCAGTACTTC.

The chain is built from TRBV7-9 and TRBJ2-5; TRBD1 is a possible D gene (6 bases). The V end was cut by 3 bases, the J end by 3 bases, with 11 bases between. CDR1 and CDR2 (germline): SEHNR, FQNEAQ (reference sequence). The CDR3 runs to 14 residues. The CDR3 DNA reads TGTGCCAGCAGCTTTGAAAACAGGGAAGAGACCCAGTACTTC. It specifies CASSFENREETQYF. The whole variable domain, filled in from reference TRBV7-9 and TRBJ2-5, reads DTGVSQNPRHKITKRGQNVTFRCDPISEHNRLYWYRQTLGQGPEFLTYFQNEAQLEKSRLLSDRFSAERPKGSFSTLEIQRTEQGDSAMYLCASSFENREETQYFGPGTRLLVL.

This sequence joins TRBV28 and TRBJ2-1; TRBD1 agrees at 7 bases. The CDR3 sequence is 13 residues long. Germline V gene data show CDR1 as MDHEN and CDR2 as SYDVKM. J lost 7 bases, V lost 5 bases, and 5 bases had no gene match. In nucleotides, the CDR3 is TGTGCCAGCAGTGAGACAGGGTTAAATGAGCAGTTCTTC. It yields the protein CASSETGLNEQFF.

The rearrangement joins TRBV28 to TRBJ1-4; D gene unclear. Trimming cost V 6 bases and J 5 bases, with 16 bases left between them. Germline lookup yields CDR1 MDHEN and CDR2 SYDVKM. The CDR3 is 15 amino acids. The CDR3 nucleotides are TGTGCCAGCAGGCCTCGGCACAGACTGAATGAAAAACTGTTTTTT. Translated, it gives CASRPRHRLNEKLFF.

The chain joins TRBV7-6 to TRBJ2-7; a weak D match, TRBD2 (5 bases). The V and J ends lost 5 bases and 0 bases respectively, with 14 bases between them. Germline values: CDR1 SGHVS, CDR2 FNYEAQ. The CDR3 is 15 amino acids. The CDR3 protein is CASSREKETSYEQYF. In DNA, the CDR3 is TGTGCCAGCAGCCGGGAAAAGGAGACCTCCTACGAGCAGTACTTC.

The chain carries TRBV2 and TRBJ2-1, with D perhaps TRBD2 (7 bases). This CDR3 region has 16 residues. Trimming left V 5 bases short and J 5 bases short, with 19 bases between. Germline assignment: CDR1 SNHLY and CDR2 FYNNEI. CDR3: CASSRGGQGQHNEQFF. In nucleotides, the CDR3 is TGTGCCAGCAGTAGGGGGGGGCAGGGCCAACACAATGAGCAGTTCTTC.

The V call is TRBV11-2, the J call TRBJ2-1; 13 bases align to TRBD2. Germline V gene lookup returns CDR1 SGHAT and CDR2 FQNNGV. The CDR3 consists of 15 residues. V was clipped by 4 bases and J by 6 bases; unmatched bases: 3. CDR3 coding DNA: TGTGCCAGCAGCTACACTAGCGGGAGGGGCAATGAGCAGTTCTTC. This gives the protein CASSYTSGRGNEQFF.

V is TRBV10-3 and J is TRBJ2-3, with 8 bases identical to TRBD2. The J segment lost 6 bases and the V segment lost 10 bases, leaving 18 bases of the junction unmatched. Germline-derived CDR1 and CDR2 are ENHRY and SYGVKD. The length of the CDR3 is 16 residues. CDR3 DNA: TGTGCCACCTTTGGGGCCGGGACTAGGGCGTCCGATACGCAGTATTTT. This encodes CATFGAGTRASDTQYF.

This clone was counted once. CDR3 residues: CASSYGGGGVEQFF. The CDR3 DNA reads TGTGCCAGCAGTTACGGCGGGGGGGGCGTTGAGCAGTTCTTC. The gene calls are TRBV6-5 and TRBJ2-1, with 9 positions matching TRBD2. CDR3 length equals 14 residues. Germline CDR1 reads MNHEY; CDR2 reads SVGAGI. The V segment lost 2 bases and the J segment 9 bases; nucleotides outside the gene matches: 5.

The chain carries TRBV6-6 and TRBJ2-7, with TRBD1 matching 7 bases. The CDR3 has 15 amino acids. Trimming at V came to 8 bases and at J to 6 bases, leaving 16 bases not matched to a gene. CDR1 is MNHNY and CDR2 is SVGAGI in the germline V gene (reference sequence). CDR3 in DNA: TGTGCCAGCCTTAACAGGGGACGGGACCTTAGCGAGCAGTACTTC. Translating gives CASLNRGRDLSEQYF.

The V call is TRBV9, the J call TRBJ2-1; D is unclear. The CDR3 covers 15 residues. The V end lost 4 bases, the J end lost 2 bases, and 13 bases lay between the germline ends. From germline, CDR1 is SGDLS and CDR2 YYNGEE. In DNA, the CDR3 is TGTGCCAGCAGCCCCAGACCGATAACCTACAATGAGCAGTTCTTC. This gives the protein CASSPRPITYNEQFF.

V is TRBV4-3 and J is TRBJ2-7, with D perhaps matching TRBD2 (5 bases). This CDR3 has 15 amino acids. Per the germline V gene, CDR1 is LGHNA and CDR2 is YSLEER. The germline V and J ends were trimmed by 1 base and 0 bases, with 10 bases remaining between them. This CDR3 is CASSQAGTSSYEQYF. As DNA, the CDR3 is TGCGCCAGCAGCCAAGCGGGAACCAGCTCCTACGAGCAGTACTTC.

This clone was observed once. The chain carries TRBV6-5 and TRBJ2-3; the match to TRBD2 covers 7 bases. V lost 6 bases, J lost 4 bases, and 7 bases stayed unmatched. The germline V gene encodes CDR1 MNHEY and CDR2 SVGAGI. The CDR3 length is 14 residues. The CDR3 loop is CASSPWGGADTQYF. The DNA for the CDR3 is TGTGCCAGCAGCCCTTGGGGGGGAGCAGATACGCAGTATTTT.

This clone has just one count. J is TRBJ2-7 and V is TRBV7-2; D remains ambiguous. The CDR3 runs to 14 residues. V shed 0 bases and J shed 2 bases, with 8 bases lying between them. Germline V gives CDR1 SGHTA, CDR2 FQGNSA. CDR3 residues: CASSLAVETYEQYF. Written as DNA, the CDR3 is TGTGCCAGCAGCTTAGCAGTGGAAACCTACGAGCAGTACTTC. Supplemented by reference TRBV7-2 and TRBJ2-7, the full variable domain reads GAGVSQSPSNKVTEKGKDVELRCDPISGHTALYWYRQSLGQGLEFLIYFQGNSAPDKSGLPSDRFSAERTGGSVSTLTIQRTQQEDSAVYLCASSLAVETYEQYFGPGTRLTVT.

The chain couples TRBV19 to TRBJ2-2, with TRBD2 matching 9 bases. Per germline, CDR1 LNHDA and CDR2 SQIVND (reference sequence). The junction had 2 bases not matched to a gene; V was cut back by 6 bases and J by 0 bases. The CDR3 contains 15 residues. The CDR3 DNA follows: TGTGCCAGTAGATCTAGCGGGGCGAACACCGGGGAGCTGTTTTTT. The encoded protein is CASRSSGANTGELFF.

The chain recombines TRBV7-8 with TRBJ2-2; TRBD2 is a possible D gene (6 bases). The CDR3 sequence is 17 residues long. V was pared by 2 bases and J by 4 bases, with 17 bases between. Germline V CDR1 and CDR2: SGHVS, FQNEAQ. This CDR3 is CASSLSGPGPPTGELFF. CDR3 coding DNA: TGTGCCAGCAGCTTAAGCGGGCCAGGGCCTCCCACCGGGGAGCTGTTTTTT. Looking up the rest from reference TRBV7-8 and TRBJ2-2 gives the full variable domain: GAGVSQSPRYKVAKRGQDVALRCDPISGHVSLFWYQQALGQGPEFLTYFQNEAQLDKSGLPSDRFFAERPEGSVSTLKIQRTQQEDSAVYLCASSLSGPGPPTGELFFGEGSRLTVL.

The chain recombines TRBV29-1 with TRBJ1-2, with a weak D call TRBD1 (6 bases). The CDR3 runs 15 residues. CDR1 and CDR2 (germline): SQVTM, ANQGSEA. The V end was cut by 4 bases, the J end by 3 bases, with 18 bases between. The CDR3 is CSVVSSGVLDYGYTF. In nucleotides, the CDR3 is TGCAGCGTTGTCTCGTCAGGGGTCCTAGACTATGGCTACACCTTC. Combining the CDR3 with reference TRBV29-1 and TRBJ1-2 gives the whole variable domain SAVISQKPSRDICQRGTSLTIQCQVDSQVTMMFWYRQQPGQSLTLIATANQGSEATYESGFVIDKFPISRPNLTFSTLTVSNMSPEDSSIYLCSVVSSGVLDYGYTFGSGTRLTVV.

J is TRBJ1-6 and V is TRBV27; no clear D gene. The V and J ends lost 0 bases and 0 bases respectively, with 6 bases between them. The CDR3 has 16 residues. Germline-derived CDR1 and CDR2 are MNHEY and SMNVEV (reference sequence). The CDR3 DNA reads as TGTGCCAGCAGTTTATCTCCCTACTCCTATAATTCACCCCTCCACTTT. Protein sequence: CASSLSPYSYNSPLHF.

The chain couples TRBV7-6 to TRBJ1-6; possible D gene TRBD1, 6 bases. V dropped 3 bases and J dropped 10 bases, with 16 bases sitting between them. This CDR3 has 15 amino acids. In germline, CDR1 is SGHVS, CDR2 FNYEAQ. The CDR3 is CASSFSTGPGSPLHF. In nucleotides, the CDR3 is TGTGCCAGCAGCTTTTCGACAGGTCCGGGATCACCCCTCCACTTT.

A remark on this clone: Within the sample, other DNA sequences also encode this same CDR3. The rearrangement joins TRBV13 to TRBJ2-5; possibly TRBD2 for D (7 bases). The CDR3 is 15 amino acids. V shed 8 bases and J shed 5 bases, with 21 bases lying between them. The V gene's germline CDR1 is PRHDT and CDR2 FYEKMQ (reference sequence). The CDR3 loop is CASAGGGGAGETQYF. CDR3 coding DNA: TGTGCCAGCGCTGGTGGAGGGGGAGCGGGGGAGACCCAGTACTTC. The full variable domain, in which reference TRBV13 and TRBJ2-5 provide the parts outside the CDR3, is AAGVIQSPRHLIKEKRETATLKCYPIPRHDTVYWYQQGPGQDPQFLISFYEKMQSDKGSIPDRFSAQQFSDYHSELNMSSLELGDSALYFCASAGGGGAGETQYFGPGTRLLVL.

The chain carries TRBV5-6 and TRBJ1-1; D uncertain. Per germline, CDR1 SGHDT and CDR2 YYEEEE. CDR3 size: 14 residues. The V gene lost 3 bases and the J gene lost 1 base, with 10 bases spanning the gap. The CDR3 bases are TGTGCCAGCAGCTCACCTTCGACGAACACTGAAGCTTTCTTT. Translated: CASSSPSTNTEAFF.